Below, 28 T cell receptor beta chains from the same sample are listed, as sequenced in a study of OX40 agonist ivuxolimab in advanced cancers. Sequencing was performed with immunoSEQ multiplex PCR; in TCRdb, only in-frame clones are kept and a portion is missing. This table has tens of thousands of clones, 88% appearing once. This material consisted of CD4+ or CD8+ T cells sorted from blood, taken in a trial of the OX40 agonist ivuxolimab. Receptors originate from an adult with an advanced solid tumor such as melanoma, head and neck, liver or kidney cancer.

The chain joins TRBV19 to TRBJ2-7, with 8 nucleotides matching TRBD1. Germline V gene lookup returns CDR1 LNHDA and CDR2 SQIVND (reference sequence). Trimming at V came to 5 bases and at J to 6 bases, leaving 15 bases not matched to a gene. CDR3 length: 16 amino acids. The CDR3 is CASSLRTGNPPLEQYF. In DNA, the CDR3 is TGTGCCAGTAGTTTGAGGACAGGGAACCCTCCCCTCGAGCAGTACTTC. Looking up the rest from reference TRBV19 and TRBJ2-7 gives the full variable domain: DGGITQSPKYLFRKEGQNVTLSCEQNLNHDAMYWYRQDPGQGLRLIYYSQIVNDFQKGDIAEGYSVSREKKESFPLTVTSAQKNPTAFYLCASSLRTGNPPLEQYFGPGTRLTVT.

This chain uses TRBV7-2 with TRBJ2-3; D gene uncertain. Germline-derived CDR1 and CDR2 are SGHTA and FQGNSA. The V and J ends lost 4 bases and 10 bases respectively, with 21 bases between them. The CDR3 sequence is 15 residues long. The CDR3 bases are TGTGCCAGCAGCTCCAGGCCGGACCCGTCCCCTCCGCAGTATTTT. Encoded protein: CASSSRPDPSPPQYF.

The chain combines TRBV11-3 with TRBJ2-1; perhaps D is TRBD1 or TRBD2 (6 bases each). Germline CDR1 and CDR2: SGHNT and YENEEA. The CDR3 is 15 residues long. Trimming took off 0 bases at V and 8 bases at J, with 14 bases between the two ends. CDR3 DNA sequence: TGTGCCAGCAGCTTAGAAGCCCGGGGGCAGGATGAGCAGTTCTTC. Amino acid sequence: CASSLEARGQDEQFF.

The chain employs TRBV7-6 and TRBJ2-7; 8 positions agree with TRBD2. CDR3 length equals 14 residues. Trimming removed 5 bases from V and 1 base from J; junction bases left unmatched: 4. Germline loops: CDR1 SGHVS, CDR2 FNYEAQ. The CDR3 nucleotides read TGTGCCAGCAGCCCCGCGGGAGGTTCCTACGAGCAGTACTTC. Protein sequence: CASSPAGGSYEQYF.

The rearrangement joins TRBV7-2 to TRBJ2-5; 10 bases line up with TRBD1. Losses at the gene ends were 5 bases for V and 3 bases for J; bases not matched to a gene: 9. The CDR3 sequence is 16 residues long. CDR1 and CDR2 from the germline V gene are SGHTA and FQGNSA. CDR3 bases: TGTGCCAGCAGCCGCGAGACCGGGACAGGGGAAGAGACCCAGTACTTC. It is translated as CASSRETGTGEETQYF.

The V and J genes are TRBV29-1 and TRBJ1-4; D is uncertain. Between the trimmed V and J ends, which lost 7 bases and 2 bases, there was a span of 5 bases. This CDR3 has 11 amino acids. Germline V gives CDR1 SQVTM, CDR2 ANQGSEA. The CDR3, as DNA: TGCAGCGCCCAGACTAATGAAAAACTGTTTTTT. As protein: CSAQTNEKLFF.

This chain links TRBV9 with TRBJ1-3, with D possibly TRBD1 on 6 matching bases. V was shortened by 0 bases and J by 4 bases, with 11 bases between the two germline ends. This CDR3 comprises 15 residues. From germline, CDR1 is SGDLS and CDR2 YYNGEE. CDR3 sequence reads: CASSVGQQGGNTIYF. CDR3 nucleotides: TGTGCCAGCAGCGTAGGACAGCAGGGGGGAAACACCATATATTTT.

V is TRBV5-8 and J is TRBJ1-2; possibly TRBD1 for D (6 bases). The CDR3 loop spans 13 amino acids. Germline lookup yields CDR1 SGHTS and CDR2 YDEGEE. Trimming took 4 bases from V and 6 from J, leaving 13 bases between them. The CDR3 coding sequence is TGTGCCAGCAGCATCAGGGGTTCGAATGGCTACACCTTC. Residues: CASSIRGSNGYTF.

The chain joins TRBV10-3 to TRBJ2-6; TRBD1 is a possible D gene (6 bases). Germline CDR1 ENHRY, CDR2 SYGVKD. This CDR3 has 19 amino acids. The V gene lost 4 bases and the J gene lost 1 base, with 20 bases spanning the gap. CDR3 sequence: CAISGTPRGSMSGANVLTF. The CDR3 DNA reads as TGTGCCATCAGTGGAACCCCCAGGGGCTCAATGTCTGGGGCCAACGTCCTGACTTTC.

This chain links TRBV7-6 with TRBJ1-3; D gene unclear. Between the trimmed V and J ends, which lost 10 bases and 0 bases, there was a span of 7 bases. The CDR3 covers 12 residues. Germline CDR1 and CDR2: SGHVS and FNYEAQ. CDR3 amino acids: CAIRRSGNTIYF. Written as DNA, the CDR3 is TGTGCCATCAGGCGCTCTGGAAACACCATATATTTT.

The rearrangement uses TRBV25-1 and TRBJ2-7, with D perhaps TRBD1 or TRBD2 (6 bases each). The germline V gene encodes CDR1 MGHDK and CDR2 SYGVNS. Trimming stripped 5 bases from V and 6 bases from J, with 17 bases between. The CDR3 loop spans 14 amino acids. CDR3 bases: TGTGCCAGCAGTTCCCATAGGGGGGAACTCGAGCAGTACTTC. As protein: CASSSHRGELEQYF.

The V call is TRBV27, the J call TRBJ1-1; D uncertain. The CDR3 extends over 14 amino acids. Germline V gene lookup returns CDR1 MNHEY and CDR2 SMNVEV (reference sequence). Trimming left V 0 bases short and J 2 bases short, with 7 bases between. This chain's CDR3 is CASSLSRSNTEAFF. The CDR3 DNA reads as TGTGCCAGCAGTTTATCGCGCAGTAACACTGAAGCTTTCTTT.

J is TRBJ2-2 and V is TRBV6-1; D may be TRBD1 (6 bases). Germline lookup yields CDR1 MNHNS and CDR2 SASEGT. CDR3 length: 14 amino acids. V dropped 6 bases and J dropped 2 bases, with 10 bases sitting between them. The CDR3 spells CASRTGVNTGELFF. CDR3 coding DNA: TGTGCCAGCAGGACAGGCGTCAACACCGGGGAGCTGTTTTTT.

The chain combines TRBV11-2 with TRBJ2-1; 12 bases agree with TRBD2. Germline V gene sequence: CDR1 SGHAT, CDR2 FQNNGV. The CDR3 extends over 16 amino acids. With V trimmed by 6 bases and J by 7 bases, 10 bases remained unmatched. CDR3 coding DNA: TGTGCCAGCAGTGGACTAGCGGGATTGATTCGGAATGAGCAGTTCTTC. Translated: CASSGLAGLIRNEQFF.

This chain uses TRBV9 with TRBJ1-5; 12 bases agree with TRBD1. The V segment lost 4 bases and the J segment 4 bases; nucleotides outside the gene matches: 6. The CDR3 totals 16 residues. Germline lookup yields CDR1 SGDLS and CDR2 YYNGEE. DNA for the CDR3: TGTGCCAGCAGCTCCGGGACAGGGGGCCAGAATCAGCCCCAGCATTTT. Protein product: CASSSGTGGQNQPQHF.

The chain joins TRBV6-5 to TRBJ2-5, with no clear D. Germline-derived CDR1 and CDR2 are MNHEY and SVGAGI. This CDR3 spans 15 amino acids. Between the trimmed V and J ends, which lost 10 bases and 4 bases, there was a span of 22 bases. Here the CDR3 DNA reads TGTGCCACTCCCCTCGACCTCGTGGGCGCAGAGACCCAGTACTTC. Translated, it gives CATPLDLVGAETQYF.

This clone has just a few counts. V is TRBV7-2 and J is TRBJ2-7, with TRBD2 matching 11 bases. J was trimmed by 2 bases and V by 5 bases; bases with no gene match: 8. This CDR3 comprises 16 residues. The V gene's germline CDR1 is SGHTA and CDR2 FQGNSA. CDR3 protein: CASSVSGRASPYEQYF. The CDR3 coding sequence is TGTGCCAGCAGCGTTAGCGGGAGGGCTTCCCCCTACGAGCAGTACTTC.

The V call is TRBV28, the J call TRBJ2-1; no firm D call. Trimming left V 6 bases short and J 7 bases short, with 7 bases between. The CDR3 runs to 11 residues. Germline CDR1 and CDR2: MDHEN and SYDVKM. The CDR3 sequence is CASSRTNEQFF. In DNA, the CDR3 is TGTGCCAGCAGCCGAACGAATGAGCAGTTCTTC.

The chain's CDR3 is CASSLALSRWAFF. The CDR3 nucleotides are TGTGCCAGCAGCTTAGCGCTTTCAAGGTGGGCTTTCTTT. V is TRBV7-8 and J is TRBJ1-1; no clear D gene. This CDR3 is 13 amino acids long. Trimming removed 0 bases at V and 11 bases at J, with 13 bases between. Per the germline V gene, CDR1 is SGHVS and CDR2 is FQNEAQ. Drawing the rest from reference TRBV7-8 and TRBJ1-1, the complete variable domain is GAGVSQSPRYKVAKRGQDVALRCDPISGHVSLFWYQQALGQGPEFLTYFQNEAQLDKSGLPSDRFFAERPEGSVSTLKIQRTQQEDSAVYLCASSLALSRWAFFGQGTRLTVV.

V usage is TRBV4-1 and J usage is TRBJ1-5, with unresolved D. The length of the CDR3 is 13 residues. CDR1 is MGHRA, CDR2 YSYEKL, per germline. The V gene lost 3 bases and the J gene lost 6 bases, with 9 bases spanning the gap. The CDR3 sequence: CASSQRPLQPQHF. In nucleotides, the CDR3 is TGCGCCAGCAGCCAGCGCCCCCTTCAGCCCCAGCATTTT.

V is TRBV28 and J is TRBJ2-7; unclear D gene. The CDR3 contains 13 residues. Germline CDR1 is MDHEN and CDR2 is SYDVKM. V lost 3 bases to trimming and J lost 0 bases, with 6 bases between them. The chain's CDR3 is CASSFPGSYEQYF. The CDR3 DNA sequence: TGTGCCAGCAGTTTCCCGGGCTCCTACGAGCAGTACTTC.

The CDR3 coding sequence is TGTGCCAGCAGGGTCGGGCAGAACACTGAAGCTTTCTTT. Translation gives CASRVGQNTEAFF. The V and J genes are TRBV7-9 and TRBJ1-1; D unclear. The CDR3 has 13 residues. V was clipped by 6 bases and J by 1 base, with 9 bases between them. From germline, CDR1 is SEHNR and CDR2 FQNEAQ (reference sequence).

The sample holds a few counts of this clone. The chain recombines TRBV19 with TRBJ2-5; D may be TRBD1 (6 bases). This CDR3 region has 14 residues. The V gene lost 4 bases and the J gene lost 5 bases, with 14 bases spanning the gap. The germline V gene encodes CDR1 LNHDA and CDR2 SQIVND (reference sequence). In DNA form, the CDR3 reads TGTGCCAGTAGTACCGTCCTGGGGGCTGAGACCCAGTACTTC. Protein sequence: CASSTVLGAETQYF.

This chain connects TRBV13 to TRBJ2-5; TRBD1 aligns across 8 bases. V was pared by 4 bases and J by 4 bases, with 11 bases of the junction left unmatched. CDR1 is PRHDT and CDR2 is FYEKMQ in the germline V gene (reference sequence). This CDR3 has 16 amino acids. Here the CDR3 DNA reads TGTGCCAGCAGCTCCTCTCACCGGACAGGGACAGAGACCCAGTACTTC. Amino acid sequence: CASSSSHRTGTETQYF.

This chain uses TRBV18 with TRBJ2-4; no firm D call. The CDR3 runs 15 residues. Germline V lookup: CDR1 KGHSH, CDR2 LQKENI. V was clipped by 2 bases and J by 5 bases, with 13 bases between them. CDR3 sequence (DNA): TGTGCCAGCTCACCAATGCTCCCAGAGCAAAACATTCAGTACTTC. It yields the protein CASSPMLPEQNIQYF. Full variable domain (missing parts from reference TRBV18 and TRBJ2-4): NAGVMQNPRHLVRRRGQEARLRCSPMKGHSHVYWYRQLPEEGLKFMVYLQKENIIDESGMPKERFSAEFPKEGPSILRIQQVVRGDSAAYFCASSPMLPEQNIQYFGAGTRLSVL.

The chain combines TRBV5-4 with TRBJ2-7; 11 bases are shared with TRBD1. Germline-derived CDR1 and CDR2 are SGHNT and YYREEE (reference sequence). The CDR3 runs to 16 residues. V dropped 3 bases and J dropped 3; count of bases not matched to a gene: 8. Here the CDR3 reads CASSSLAGTGGYEQYF. The CDR3, as DNA: TGTGCCAGCAGCTCCCTTGCCGGGACAGGGGGCTACGAGCAGTACTTC.

V usage is TRBV7-2 and J usage is TRBJ2-2, with 10 positions matching TRBD2. CDR1 and CDR2 from the germline V gene are SGHTA and FQGNSA. V was pared by 0 bases and J by 4 bases, with 2 bases of the junction left unmatched. The CDR3 has 16 residues. The CDR3 spells CASSLASGRSTGELFF. In DNA, the CDR3 is TGTGCCAGCAGCTTAGCTAGCGGGAGGTCCACCGGGGAGCTGTTTTTT.

This clone was recorded only once. This rearrangement joins TRBV7-2 to TRBJ2-3; 7 bases map to TRBD1. The CDR3 is 16 residues long. V lost 1 base to trimming and J lost 0 bases; unmatched junction nucleotides: 4. Germline lookup yields CDR1 SGHTA and CDR2 FQGNSA. The CDR3 DNA reads TGTGCCAGCAGCTTAGTTGGACAGGCTAGCACAGATACGCAGTATTTT. Translated, it gives CASSLVGQASTDTQYF.